A single sample is the source of the 10 T cell receptor beta chains below, sequenced in a study of T cells expressing NK-cell markers. TCRdb reworked the 5' RACE reads into one entry per CDR3 protein, no DNA. Its clone listing holds 130,000 to 150,000 distinct CDR3 sequences. Sample: blood T cells: a sorted CD56 or NKG2C T cell subset, CD4+ or CD8+ T cells, or bulk PBMC T cells (not recorded which). These receptors originate from a man aged 18 to 29 in good health.

The J gene is TRBJ2-2, the V gene TRBV12-3 or TRBV12-4; without DNA, the TCRdb call of TRBD1 cannot be checked. This CDR3 comprises 18 residues. CDR3 sequence reads: CASSFDLGTIGDTGELFF.

V and J are TRBV29-1 and TRBJ2-2; the D call from TCRdb, TRBD2, cannot be confirmed without DNA. CDR3 size: 14 residues. Germline V gene lookup returns CDR1 SQVTM and CDR2 ANQGSEA. The CDR3 spells CSSYGTSGTGELFF.

V is TRBV11-2 and J is TRBJ2-7; absent DNA, TCRdb's TRBD2 call cannot be checked. Germline-derived CDR1 and CDR2 are SGHAT and FQNNGV. This CDR3 region has 15 residues. This CDR3 reads CASSPSGLAGGEQYF.

CDR3 region: CASRGPGKDSYEQYF. The chain uses TRBV6-1 and TRBJ2-7; absent DNA, TCRdb's TRBD2 call cannot be checked. The CDR3 runs 15 residues. The germline CDR1 and CDR2 sequences are MNHNS and SASEGT.

The J gene is TRBJ2-1, the V gene TRBV27; the D call from TCRdb, TRBD2, cannot be confirmed without DNA. The germline V gene has CDR1 MNHEY and CDR2 SMNVEV (reference sequence). This CDR3 spans 13 amino acids. CDR3 sequence reads: CASSDTRGNEQFF.

The chain has TRBV4-3 and TRBJ2-1; TCRdb's D gene call, TRBD2, goes unchecked for lack of DNA. Germline V gives CDR1 LGHNA, CDR2 YSLEER. This CDR3 contains 15 residues. The CDR3 protein is CASSQGASGRGEQFF.

The V and J genes are TRBV29-1 and TRBJ2-2; the TCRdb call, TRBD1, lacks DNA for checking. From germline, CDR1 is SQVTM and CDR2 ANQGSEA. The CDR3 is 12 residues long. CDR3 amino acids: CSVLSGGGELFF.

The chain joins TRBV29-1 to TRBJ2-3; lacking DNA, the TRBD1 call made by TCRdb goes unchecked. The CDR3 consists of 15 residues. Germline V gene sequence: CDR1 SQVTM, CDR2 ANQGSEA. The CDR3 is CSVEDSRGGADTQYF.

The chain links TRBV5-6 to TRBJ2-3; TCRdb selects TRBD2, and the lack of DNA leaves this call unchecked. CDR3 length equals 18 residues. Germline V CDR1 and CDR2: SGHDT, YYEEEE. CDR3 sequence: CASSLVPSGSPELDTQYF.

The chain carries TRBV4-2 and TRBJ2-7; TCRdb reports TRBD1, a call that lacks DNA to check it against. The germline V gene has CDR1 LGHNA and CDR2 YNFKEQ. CDR3 length equals 13 residues. CDR3: CASSQGTGVWQYF.